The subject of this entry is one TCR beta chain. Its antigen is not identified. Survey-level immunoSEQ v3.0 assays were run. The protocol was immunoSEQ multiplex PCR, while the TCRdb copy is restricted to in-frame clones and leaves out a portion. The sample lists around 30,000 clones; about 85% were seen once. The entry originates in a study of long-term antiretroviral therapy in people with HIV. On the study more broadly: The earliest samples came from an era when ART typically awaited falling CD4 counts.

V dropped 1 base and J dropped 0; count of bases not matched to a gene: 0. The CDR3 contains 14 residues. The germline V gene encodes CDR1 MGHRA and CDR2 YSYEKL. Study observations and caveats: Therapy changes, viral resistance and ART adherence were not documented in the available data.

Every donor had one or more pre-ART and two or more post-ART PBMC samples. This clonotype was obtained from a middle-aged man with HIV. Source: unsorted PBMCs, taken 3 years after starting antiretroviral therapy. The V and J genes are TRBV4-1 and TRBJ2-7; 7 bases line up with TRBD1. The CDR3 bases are TGCGCCAGCAGCCAAGGGGACAGCTCCTACGAGCAGTACTTC. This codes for CASSQGDSSYEQYF.